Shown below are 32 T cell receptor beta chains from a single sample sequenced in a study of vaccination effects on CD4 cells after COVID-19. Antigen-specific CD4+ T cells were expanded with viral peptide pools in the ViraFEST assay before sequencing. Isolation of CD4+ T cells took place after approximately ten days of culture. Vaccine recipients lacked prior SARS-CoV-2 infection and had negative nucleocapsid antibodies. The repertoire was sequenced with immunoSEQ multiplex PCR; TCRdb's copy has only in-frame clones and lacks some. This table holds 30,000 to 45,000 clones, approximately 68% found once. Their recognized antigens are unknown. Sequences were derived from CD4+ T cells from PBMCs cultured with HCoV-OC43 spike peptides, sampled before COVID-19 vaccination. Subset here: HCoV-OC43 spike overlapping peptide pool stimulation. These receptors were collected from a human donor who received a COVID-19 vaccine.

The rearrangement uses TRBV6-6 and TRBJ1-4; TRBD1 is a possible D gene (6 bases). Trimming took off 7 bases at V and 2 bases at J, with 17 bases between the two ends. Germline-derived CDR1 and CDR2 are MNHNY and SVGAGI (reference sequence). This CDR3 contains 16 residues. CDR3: CASTRNRVATNEKLFF. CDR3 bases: TGTGCCAGCACCAGGAACAGGGTAGCGACTAATGAAAAACTGTTTTTT.

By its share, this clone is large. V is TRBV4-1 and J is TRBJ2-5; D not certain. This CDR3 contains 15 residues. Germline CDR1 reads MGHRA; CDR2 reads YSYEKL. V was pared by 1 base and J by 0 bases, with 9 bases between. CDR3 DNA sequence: TGCGCCAGCAGCCAAGTAGTTTCCTACCAAGAGACCCAGTACTTC. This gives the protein CASSQVVSYQETQYF.

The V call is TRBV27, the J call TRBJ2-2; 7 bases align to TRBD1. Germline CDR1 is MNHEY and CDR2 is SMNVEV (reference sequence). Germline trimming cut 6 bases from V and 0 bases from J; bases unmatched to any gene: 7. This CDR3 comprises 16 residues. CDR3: CASSWTGLTNTGELFF. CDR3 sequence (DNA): TGTGCCAGCAGCTGGACAGGCCTAACGAACACCGGGGAGCTGTTTTTT.

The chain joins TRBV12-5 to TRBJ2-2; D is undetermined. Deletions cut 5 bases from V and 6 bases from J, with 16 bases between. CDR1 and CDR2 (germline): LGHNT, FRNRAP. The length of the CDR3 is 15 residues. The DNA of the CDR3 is TGTGCTAGTGGTCCCATTGTATCTAATTCCGGGGAGCTGTTTTTT. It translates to CASGPIVSNSGELFF.

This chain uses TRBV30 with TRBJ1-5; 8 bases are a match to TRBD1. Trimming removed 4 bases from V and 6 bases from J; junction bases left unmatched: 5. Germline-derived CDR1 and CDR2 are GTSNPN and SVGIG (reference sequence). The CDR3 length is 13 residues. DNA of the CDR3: TGTGCCTGGACCCCAGGGGGCGGTCAGCCCCAGCATTTT. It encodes CAWTPGGGQPQHF.

This chain's CDR3 is CASSVEQTKDGYTF. In DNA, the CDR3 is TGTGCCAGCTCAGTGGAGCAGACAAAGGATGGCTACACCTTC. V gene TRBV18 combines with J gene TRBJ1-2; D is uncertain. Germline V lookup: CDR1 KGHSH, CDR2 LQKENI. This CDR3 contains 14 residues. The V gene lost 5 bases and the J gene lost 6 bases, with 16 bases spanning the gap.

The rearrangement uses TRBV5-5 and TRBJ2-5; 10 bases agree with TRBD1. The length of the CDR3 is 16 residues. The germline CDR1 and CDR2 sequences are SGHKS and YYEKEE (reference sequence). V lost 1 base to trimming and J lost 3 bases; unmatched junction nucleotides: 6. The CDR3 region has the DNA TGTGCCAGCAGCTTGTTCTCCGGGACAGGGGAAGAGACCCAGTACTTC. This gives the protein CASSLFSGTGEETQYF.

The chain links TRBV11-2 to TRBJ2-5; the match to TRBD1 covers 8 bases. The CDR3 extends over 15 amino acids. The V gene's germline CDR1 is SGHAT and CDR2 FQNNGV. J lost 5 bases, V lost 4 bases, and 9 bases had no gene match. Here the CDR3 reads CASSSPRTGRETQYF. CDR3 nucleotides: TGTGCCAGCAGCTCGCCTCGGACAGGGCGGGAGACCCAGTACTTC.

Here the CDR3 DNA reads TGTGCCAGCAGCAGCGGGCGCGTAAGCTACGAGCAGTACTTC. It codes for CASSSGRVSYEQYF. The chain carries TRBV7-9 and TRBJ2-7; a possible D gene is TRBD2 (6 bases). V shed 5 bases and J shed 3 bases, with 14 bases lying between them. Germline lookup yields CDR1 SEHNR and CDR2 FQNEAQ (reference sequence). This CDR3 has 14 residues.

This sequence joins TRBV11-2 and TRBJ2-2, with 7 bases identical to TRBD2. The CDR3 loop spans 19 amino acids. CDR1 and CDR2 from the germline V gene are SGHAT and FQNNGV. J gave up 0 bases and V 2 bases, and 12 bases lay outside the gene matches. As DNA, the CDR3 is TGTGCCAGCAGCTTACTTAATTGGGCGGGAGACCCGAACACCGGGGAGCTGTTTTTT. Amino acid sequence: CASSLLNWAGDPNTGELFF.

DNA for the CDR3: TGTGCCAGCAGACCTGACAGGGGGCGAAACCAGCCCCAGCATTTT. This gives the protein CASRPDRGRNQPQHF. The chain recombines TRBV27 with TRBJ1-5; 10 nucleotides match TRBD1. The CDR3 totals 15 residues. Germline CDR1 is MNHEY and CDR2 is SMNVEV (reference sequence). V gave up 6 bases and J gave up 7 bases; unmatched junction bases: 9.

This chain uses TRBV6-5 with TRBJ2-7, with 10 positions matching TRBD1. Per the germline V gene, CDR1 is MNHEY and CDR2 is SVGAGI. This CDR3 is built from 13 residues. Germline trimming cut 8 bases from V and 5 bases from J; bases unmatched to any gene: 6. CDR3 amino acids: CASLTGTGDEQYF. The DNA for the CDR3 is TGTGCCAGCTTGACCGGGACAGGGGACGAGCAGTACTTC.

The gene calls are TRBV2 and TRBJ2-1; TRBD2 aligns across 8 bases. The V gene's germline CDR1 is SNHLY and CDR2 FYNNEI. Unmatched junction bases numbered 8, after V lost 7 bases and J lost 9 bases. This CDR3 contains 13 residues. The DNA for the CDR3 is TGTGCCAGCATTAGCGGGGCCATCGGTGAGCAGTTCTTC. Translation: CASISGAIGEQFF.

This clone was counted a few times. CDR3 sequence (DNA): TGTGCCAGTAGTATTGACAGGGCCTTCTATGGCTACACCTTC. It yields the protein CASSIDRAFYGYTF. The rearrangement uses TRBV19 and TRBJ1-2, with 7 bases fitting TRBD1. Trimming cost V 3 bases and J 4 bases; bases outside gene matches: 5. The length of the CDR3 is 14 residues. Germline V gene lookup returns CDR1 LNHDA and CDR2 SQIVND (reference sequence).

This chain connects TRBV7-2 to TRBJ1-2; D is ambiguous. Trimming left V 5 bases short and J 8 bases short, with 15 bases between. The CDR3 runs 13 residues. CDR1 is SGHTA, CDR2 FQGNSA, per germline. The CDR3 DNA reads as TGTGCCAGCAGCGACATAGTCAGGTCCGGCTACACCTTC. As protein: CASSDIVRSGYTF.

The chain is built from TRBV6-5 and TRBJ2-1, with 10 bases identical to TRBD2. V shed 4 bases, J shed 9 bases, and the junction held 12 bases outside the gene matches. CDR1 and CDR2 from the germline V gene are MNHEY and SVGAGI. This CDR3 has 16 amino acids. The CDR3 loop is CASSSSAGGPGGEQFF. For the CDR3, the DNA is TGTGCCAGCAGTTCCTCAGCGGGAGGGCCGGGTGGTGAGCAGTTCTTC.

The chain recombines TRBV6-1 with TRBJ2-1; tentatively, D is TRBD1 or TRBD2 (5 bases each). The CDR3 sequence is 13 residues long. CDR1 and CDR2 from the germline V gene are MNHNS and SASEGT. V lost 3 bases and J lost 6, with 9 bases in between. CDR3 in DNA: TGTGCCAGCAGTGATCGGGGACCCAATGAGCAGTTCTTC. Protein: CASSDRGPNEQFF.

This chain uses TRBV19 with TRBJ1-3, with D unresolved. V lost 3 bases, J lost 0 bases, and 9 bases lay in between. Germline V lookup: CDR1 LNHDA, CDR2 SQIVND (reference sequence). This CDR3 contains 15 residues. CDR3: CASSIIQSSGNTIYF. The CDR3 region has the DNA TGTGCCAGTAGTATCATCCAGAGCTCTGGAAACACCATATATTTT.

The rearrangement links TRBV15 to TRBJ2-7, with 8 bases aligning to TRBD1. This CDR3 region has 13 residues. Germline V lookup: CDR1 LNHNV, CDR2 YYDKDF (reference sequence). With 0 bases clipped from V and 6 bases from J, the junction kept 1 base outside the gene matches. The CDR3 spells CATSRDRGREQYF. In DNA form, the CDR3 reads TGTGCCACCAGCAGAGACAGGGGGCGCGAGCAGTACTTC.

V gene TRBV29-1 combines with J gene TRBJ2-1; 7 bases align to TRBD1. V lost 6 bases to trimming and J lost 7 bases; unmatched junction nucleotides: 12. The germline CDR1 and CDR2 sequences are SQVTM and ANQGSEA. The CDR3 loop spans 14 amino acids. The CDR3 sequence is CSVTDTGQTNEQFF. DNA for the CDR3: TGCAGCGTGACCGATACGGGACAGACAAATGAGCAGTTCTTC.

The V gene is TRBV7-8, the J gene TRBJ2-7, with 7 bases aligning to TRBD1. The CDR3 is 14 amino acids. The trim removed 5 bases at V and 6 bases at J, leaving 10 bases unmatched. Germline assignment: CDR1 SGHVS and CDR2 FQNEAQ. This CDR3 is CASSRDRAIREQYF. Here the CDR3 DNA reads TGTGCCAGCAGCCGCGACAGGGCAATTCGCGAGCAGTACTTC.

The CDR3 region is CASSVSGVGSGANVLTF. The CDR3 nucleotides are TGTGCCAGCAGCGTAAGCGGGGTGGGCTCTGGGGCCAACGTCCTGACTTTC. The chain uses TRBV9 and TRBJ2-6; 7 bases are shared with TRBD2. J was trimmed by 0 bases and V by 1 base; bases with no gene match: 4. The CDR3 sequence is 17 residues long. CDR1 and CDR2 (germline): SGDLS, YYNGEE. Complete variable domain (other parts from reference TRBV9 and TRBJ2-6): DSGVTQTPKHLITATGQRVTLRCSPRSGDLSVYWYQQSLDQGLQFLIQYYNGEERAKGNILERFSAQQFPDLHSELNLSSLELGDSALYFCASSVSGVGSGANVLTFGAGSRLTVL.

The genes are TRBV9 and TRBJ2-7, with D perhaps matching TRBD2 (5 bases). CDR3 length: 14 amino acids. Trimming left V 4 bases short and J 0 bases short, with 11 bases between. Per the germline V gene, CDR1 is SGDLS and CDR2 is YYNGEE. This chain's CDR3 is CASSPVGSSYEQYF. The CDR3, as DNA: TGTGCCAGCAGCCCTGTAGGGAGCTCCTACGAGCAGTACTTC.

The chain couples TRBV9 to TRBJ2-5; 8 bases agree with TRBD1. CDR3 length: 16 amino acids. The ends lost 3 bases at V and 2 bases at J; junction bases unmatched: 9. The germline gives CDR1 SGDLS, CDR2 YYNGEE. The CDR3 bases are TGTGCCAGCAGCGCCGGACAGGGTCTCGGGCAAGAGACCCAGTACTTC. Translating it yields CASSAGQGLGQETQYF.

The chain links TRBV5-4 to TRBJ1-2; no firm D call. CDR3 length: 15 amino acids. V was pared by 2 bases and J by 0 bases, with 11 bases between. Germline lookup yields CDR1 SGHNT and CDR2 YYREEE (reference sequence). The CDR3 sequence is CASSLPDLSNYGYTF. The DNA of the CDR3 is TGTGCCAGCAGCTTACCTGACCTATCTAACTATGGCTACACCTTC.

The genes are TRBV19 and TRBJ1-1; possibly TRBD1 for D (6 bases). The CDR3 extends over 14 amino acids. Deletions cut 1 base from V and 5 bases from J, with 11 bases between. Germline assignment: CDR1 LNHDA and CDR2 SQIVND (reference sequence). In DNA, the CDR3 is TGTGCCAGTAGTATAGTCCAGGGGAGGACTGAAGCTTTCTTT. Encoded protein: CASSIVQGRTEAFF.

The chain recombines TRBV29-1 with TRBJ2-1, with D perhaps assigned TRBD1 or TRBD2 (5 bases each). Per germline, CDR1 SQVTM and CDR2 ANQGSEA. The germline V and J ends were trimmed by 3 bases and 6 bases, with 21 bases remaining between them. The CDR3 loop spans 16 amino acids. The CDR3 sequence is CSVDKLGPHLFNEQFF. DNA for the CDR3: TGCAGCGTTGACAAATTGGGACCTCACTTATTCAATGAGCAGTTCTTC.

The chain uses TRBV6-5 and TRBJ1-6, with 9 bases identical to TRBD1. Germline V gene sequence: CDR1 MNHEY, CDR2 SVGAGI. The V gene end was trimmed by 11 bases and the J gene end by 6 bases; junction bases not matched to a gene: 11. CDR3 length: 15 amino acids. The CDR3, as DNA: TGTGCCTGCACCTCGGACAGGGGTGGTAATTCACCCCTCCACTTT. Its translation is CACTSDRGGNSPLHF.

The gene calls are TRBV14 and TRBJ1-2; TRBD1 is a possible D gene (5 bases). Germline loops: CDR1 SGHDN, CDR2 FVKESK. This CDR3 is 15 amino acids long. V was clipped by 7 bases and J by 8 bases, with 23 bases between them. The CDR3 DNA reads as TGTGCCAGCACCTTGAGCGGGCCACCGGGGCAAGGCTACACCTTC. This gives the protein CASTLSGPPGQGYTF.

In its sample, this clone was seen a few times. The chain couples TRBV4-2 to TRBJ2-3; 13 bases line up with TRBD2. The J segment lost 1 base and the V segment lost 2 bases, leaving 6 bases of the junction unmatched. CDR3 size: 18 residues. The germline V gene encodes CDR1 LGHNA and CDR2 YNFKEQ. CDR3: CASSQQPTSGGGTDTQYF. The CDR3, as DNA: TGTGCCAGCAGCCAACAACCAACTAGCGGGGGGGGCACAGATACGCAGTATTTT.

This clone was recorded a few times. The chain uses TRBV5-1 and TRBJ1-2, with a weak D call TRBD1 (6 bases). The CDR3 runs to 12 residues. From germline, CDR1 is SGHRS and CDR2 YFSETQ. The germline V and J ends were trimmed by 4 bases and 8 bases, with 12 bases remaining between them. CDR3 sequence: CASSLQGTGYTF. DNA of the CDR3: TGCGCCAGCAGCCTACAGGGAACAGGCTACACCTTC. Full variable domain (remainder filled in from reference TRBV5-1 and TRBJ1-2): KAGVTQTPRYLIKTRGQQVTLSCSPISGHRSVSWYQQTPGQGLQFLFEYFSETQRNKGNFPGRFSGRQFSNSRSEMNVSTLELGDSALYLCASSLQGTGYTFGSGTRLTVV.

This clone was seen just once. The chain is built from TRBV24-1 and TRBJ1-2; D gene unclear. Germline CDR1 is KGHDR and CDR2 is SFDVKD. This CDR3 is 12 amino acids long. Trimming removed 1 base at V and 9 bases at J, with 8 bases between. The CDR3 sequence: CATSDFSSRYTF. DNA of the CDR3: TGTGCCACCAGTGATTTCTCCAGCCGCTACACCTTC.